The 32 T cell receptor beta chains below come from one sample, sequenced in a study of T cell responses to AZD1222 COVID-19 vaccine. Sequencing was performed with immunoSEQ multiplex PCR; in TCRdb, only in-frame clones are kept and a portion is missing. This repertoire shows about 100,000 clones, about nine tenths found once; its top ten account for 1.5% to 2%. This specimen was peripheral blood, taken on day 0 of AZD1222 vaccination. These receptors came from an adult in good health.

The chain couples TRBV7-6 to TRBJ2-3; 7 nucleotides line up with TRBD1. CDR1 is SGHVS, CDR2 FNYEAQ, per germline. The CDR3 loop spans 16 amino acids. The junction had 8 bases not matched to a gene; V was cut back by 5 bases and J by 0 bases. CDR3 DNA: TGTGCCAGCAGCCTAGGGACAGTCCGAAGCACAGATACGCAGTATTTT. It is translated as CASSLGTVRSTDTQYF.

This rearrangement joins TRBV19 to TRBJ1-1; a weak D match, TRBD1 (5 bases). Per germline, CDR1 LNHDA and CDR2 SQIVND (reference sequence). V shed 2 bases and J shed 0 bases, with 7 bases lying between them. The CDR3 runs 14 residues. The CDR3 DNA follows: TGTGCCAGTAGTATACAGGGTGTGAACACTGAAGCTTTCTTT. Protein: CASSIQGVNTEAFF.

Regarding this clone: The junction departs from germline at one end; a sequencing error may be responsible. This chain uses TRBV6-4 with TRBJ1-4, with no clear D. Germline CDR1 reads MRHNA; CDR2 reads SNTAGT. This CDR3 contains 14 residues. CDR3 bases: TGTGCCAGCAGTGAGATTTGGGCAAATGGAAAACTGTTTTTT. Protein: CASSEIWANGKLFF.

The CDR3 is CASSPVAGGFSNEQFF. CDR3 nucleotide sequence: TGTGCCAGCAGCCCGGTAGCGGGAGGATTTAGCAATGAGCAGTTCTTC. This chain links TRBV14 with TRBJ2-1, with 10 bases fitting TRBD2. The CDR3 extends over 16 amino acids. Per the germline V gene, CDR1 is SGHDN and CDR2 is FVKESK. V lost 4 bases and J lost 6; bases outside the gene matches: 9.

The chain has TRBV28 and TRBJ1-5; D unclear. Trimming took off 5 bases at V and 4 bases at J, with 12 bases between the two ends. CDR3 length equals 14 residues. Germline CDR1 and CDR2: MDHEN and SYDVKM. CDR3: CASSTRLENQPQHF. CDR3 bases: TGTGCCAGCAGTACAAGGCTGGAGAATCAGCCCCAGCATTTT.

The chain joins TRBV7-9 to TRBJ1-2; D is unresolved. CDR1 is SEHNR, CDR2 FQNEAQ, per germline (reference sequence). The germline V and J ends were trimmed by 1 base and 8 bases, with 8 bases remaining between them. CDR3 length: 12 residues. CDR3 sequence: CASSLVPGGYTF. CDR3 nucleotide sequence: TGTGCCAGCAGCTTAGTTCCGGGAGGCTACACCTTC.

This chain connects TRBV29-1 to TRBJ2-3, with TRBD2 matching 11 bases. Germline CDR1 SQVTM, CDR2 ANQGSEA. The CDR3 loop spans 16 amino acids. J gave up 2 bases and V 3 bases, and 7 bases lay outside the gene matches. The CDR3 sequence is CSVEGTSGAFTDTQYF. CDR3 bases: TGCAGCGTTGAGGGGACTAGCGGAGCTTTCACAGATACGCAGTATTTT.

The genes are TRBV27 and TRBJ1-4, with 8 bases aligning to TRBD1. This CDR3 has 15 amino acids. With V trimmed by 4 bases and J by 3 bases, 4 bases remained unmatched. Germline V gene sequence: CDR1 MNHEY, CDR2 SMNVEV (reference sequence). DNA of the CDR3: TGTGCCAGCAGTTCACAGGGGGTGGCTAATGAAAAACTGTTTTTT. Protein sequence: CASSSQGVANEKLFF.

As DNA, the CDR3 is TGTGCCAGCAGCCCAGGGACAGGCTATGCGGAGCTGTTTTTT. Translated: CASSPGTGYAELFF. The chain carries TRBV7-3 and TRBJ2-2; TRBD1 matches at 8 bases. Germline V gene data show CDR1 as SGHTA and CDR2 as FQGTGA. J was trimmed by 10 bases and V by 5 bases; bases with no gene match: 9. This CDR3 is 14 amino acids long.

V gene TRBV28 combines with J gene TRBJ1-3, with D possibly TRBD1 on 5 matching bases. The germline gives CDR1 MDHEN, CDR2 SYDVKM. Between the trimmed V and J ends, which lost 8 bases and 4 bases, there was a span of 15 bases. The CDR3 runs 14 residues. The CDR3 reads CASSGGVSGNTIYF. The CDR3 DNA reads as TGTGCCAGCTCGGGAGGGGTTTCGGGAAACACCATATATTTT.

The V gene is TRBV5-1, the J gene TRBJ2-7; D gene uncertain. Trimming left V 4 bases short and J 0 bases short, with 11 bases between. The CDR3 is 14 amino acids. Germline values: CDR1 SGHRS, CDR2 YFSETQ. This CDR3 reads CASSPQAVSYEQYF. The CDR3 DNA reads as TGCGCCAGCAGCCCCCAGGCAGTCTCCTACGAGCAGTACTTC. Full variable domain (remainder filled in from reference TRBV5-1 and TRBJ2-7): KAGVTQTPRYLIKTRGQQVTLSCSPISGHRSVSWYQQTPGQGLQFLFEYFSETQRNKGNFPGRFSGRQFSNSRSEMNVSTLELGDSALYLCASSPQAVSYEQYFGPGTRLTVT.

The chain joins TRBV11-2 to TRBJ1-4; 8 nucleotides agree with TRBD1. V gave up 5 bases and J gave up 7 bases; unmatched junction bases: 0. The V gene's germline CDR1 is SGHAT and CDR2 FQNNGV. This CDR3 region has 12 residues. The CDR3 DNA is TGTGCCAGCAGCACAGGGGGTGAAAAACTGTTTTTT. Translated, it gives CASSTGGEKLFF. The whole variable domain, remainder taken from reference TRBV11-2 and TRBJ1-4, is EAGVAQSPRYKIIEKRQSVAFWCNPISGHATLYWYQQILGQGPKLLIQFQNNGVVDDSQLPKDRFSAERLKGVDSTLKIQPAKLEDSAVYLCASSTGGEKLFFGSGTQLSVL.

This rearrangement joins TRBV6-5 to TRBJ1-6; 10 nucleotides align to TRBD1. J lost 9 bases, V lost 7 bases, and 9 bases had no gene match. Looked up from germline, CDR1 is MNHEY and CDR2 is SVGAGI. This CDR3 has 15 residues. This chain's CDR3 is CASINSGTGASPLHF. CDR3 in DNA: TGTGCCAGCATTAACTCCGGGACAGGGGCTTCACCCCTCCACTTT.

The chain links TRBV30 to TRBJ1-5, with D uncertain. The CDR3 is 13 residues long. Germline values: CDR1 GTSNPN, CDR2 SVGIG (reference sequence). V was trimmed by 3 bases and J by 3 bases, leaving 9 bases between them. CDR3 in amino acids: CAWRGSLNQPQHF. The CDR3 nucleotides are TGTGCCTGGAGGGGCAGCCTCAATCAGCCCCAGCATTTT.

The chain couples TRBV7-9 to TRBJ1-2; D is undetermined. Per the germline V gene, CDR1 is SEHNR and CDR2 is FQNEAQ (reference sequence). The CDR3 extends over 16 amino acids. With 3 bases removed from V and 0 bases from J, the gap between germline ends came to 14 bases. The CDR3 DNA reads TGTGCCAGCAGCTTGAAGTCGGCGCAGACTAACTATGGCTACACCTTC. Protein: CASSLKSAQTNYGYTF.

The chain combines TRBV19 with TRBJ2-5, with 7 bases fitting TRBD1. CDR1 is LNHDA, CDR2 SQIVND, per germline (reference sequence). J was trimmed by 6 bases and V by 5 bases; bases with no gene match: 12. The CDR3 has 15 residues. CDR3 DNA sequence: TGTGCCAGTAGTCACGCGACAGGGAGCGCGAAGACCCAGTACTTC. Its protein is CASSHATGSAKTQYF.

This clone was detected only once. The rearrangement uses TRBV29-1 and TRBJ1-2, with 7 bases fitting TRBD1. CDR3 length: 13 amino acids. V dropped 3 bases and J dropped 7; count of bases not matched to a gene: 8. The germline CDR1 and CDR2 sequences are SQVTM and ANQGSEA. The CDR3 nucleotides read TGCAGCGTTGAGGGACAGCAGGGACTTGGCTACACCTTC. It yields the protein CSVEGQQGLGYTF.

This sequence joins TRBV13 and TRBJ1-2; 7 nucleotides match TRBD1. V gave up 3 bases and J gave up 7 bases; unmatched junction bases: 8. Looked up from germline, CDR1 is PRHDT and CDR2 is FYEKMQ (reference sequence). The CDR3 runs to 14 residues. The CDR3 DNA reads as TGTGCCAGCAGCTTCCGGCAGGGGGAGGGTGGCTACACCTTC. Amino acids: CASSFRQGEGGYTF.

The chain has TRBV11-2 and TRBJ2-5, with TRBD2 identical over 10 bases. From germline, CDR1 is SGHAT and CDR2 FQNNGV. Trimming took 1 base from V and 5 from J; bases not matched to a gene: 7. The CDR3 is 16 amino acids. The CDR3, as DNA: TGTGCCAGCAGCTTAGGATGGGGGACTAGCGTGGAGACCCAGTACTTC. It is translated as CASSLGWGTSVETQYF.

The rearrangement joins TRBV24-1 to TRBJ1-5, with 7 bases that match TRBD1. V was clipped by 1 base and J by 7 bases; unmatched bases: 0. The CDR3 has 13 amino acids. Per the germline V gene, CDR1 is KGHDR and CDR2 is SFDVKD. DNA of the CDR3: TGTGCCACCAGTGATTTCAGGGGGCAGCCCCAGCATTTT. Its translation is CATSDFRGQPQHF.

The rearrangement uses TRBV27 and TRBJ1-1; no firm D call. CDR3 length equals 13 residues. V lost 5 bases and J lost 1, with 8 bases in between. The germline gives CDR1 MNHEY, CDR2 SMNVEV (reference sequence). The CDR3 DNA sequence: TGTGCCAGCAGTCCAAAGCCGAACACTGAAGCTTTCTTT. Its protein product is CASSPKPNTEAFF.

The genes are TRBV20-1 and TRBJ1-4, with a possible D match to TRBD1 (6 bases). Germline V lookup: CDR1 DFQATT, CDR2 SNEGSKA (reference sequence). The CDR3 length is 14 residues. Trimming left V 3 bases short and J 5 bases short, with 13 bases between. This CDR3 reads CSASGGGWNEKLFF. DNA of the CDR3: TGCAGTGCTAGTGGAGGGGGGTGGAATGAAAAACTGTTTTTT.

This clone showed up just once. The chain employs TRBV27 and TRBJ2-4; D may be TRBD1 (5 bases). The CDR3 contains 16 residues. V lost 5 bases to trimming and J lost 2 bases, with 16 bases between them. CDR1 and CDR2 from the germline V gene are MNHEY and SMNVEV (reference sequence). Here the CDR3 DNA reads TGTGCCAGCAGTCCGCTCGACAGAAGGTCCAAAAACATTCAGTACTTC. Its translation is CASSPLDRRSKNIQYF.

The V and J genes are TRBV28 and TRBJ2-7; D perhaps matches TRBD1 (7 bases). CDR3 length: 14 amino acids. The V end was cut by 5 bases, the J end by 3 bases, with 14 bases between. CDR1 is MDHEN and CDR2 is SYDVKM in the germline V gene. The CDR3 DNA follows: TGTGCCAGCAGTCTCGGAGGGGGCGACTACGAGCAGTACTTC. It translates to CASSLGGGDYEQYF.

CDR3 in amino acids: CASSQVGPGQSNNEQFF. DNA for the CDR3: TGCGCCAGCAGCCAAGTAGGCCCCGGGCAGTCTAACAATGAGCAGTTCTTC. The chain couples TRBV4-1 to TRBJ2-1; D remains unclear. The ends were cut back, 1 base at V and 5 bases at J, with 18 bases in the middle. The germline V gene encodes CDR1 MGHRA and CDR2 YSYEKL. CDR3 length: 17 residues.

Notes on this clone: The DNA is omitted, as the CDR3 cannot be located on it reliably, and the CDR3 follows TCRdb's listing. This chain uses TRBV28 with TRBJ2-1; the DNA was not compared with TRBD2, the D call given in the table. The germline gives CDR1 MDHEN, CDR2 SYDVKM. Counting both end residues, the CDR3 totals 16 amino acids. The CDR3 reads CASSTSRERWHNEQFF.

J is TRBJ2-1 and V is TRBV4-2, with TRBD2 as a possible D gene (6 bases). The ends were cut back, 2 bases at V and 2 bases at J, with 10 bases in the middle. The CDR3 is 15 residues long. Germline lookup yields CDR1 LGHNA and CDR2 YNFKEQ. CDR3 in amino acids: CASSQRGFTYNEQFF. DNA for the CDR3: TGTGCCAGCAGCCAACGGGGGTTCACCTACAATGAGCAGTTCTTC.

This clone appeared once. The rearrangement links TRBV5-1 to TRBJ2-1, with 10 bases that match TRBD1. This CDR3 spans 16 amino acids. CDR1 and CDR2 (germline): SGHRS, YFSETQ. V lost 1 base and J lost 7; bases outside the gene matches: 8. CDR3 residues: CASSLSGTGVSNEQFF. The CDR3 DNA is TGCGCCAGCAGCTTGTCCGGGACAGGGGTCTCTAATGAGCAGTTCTTC. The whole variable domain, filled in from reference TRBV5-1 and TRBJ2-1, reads KAGVTQTPRYLIKTRGQQVTLSCSPISGHRSVSWYQQTPGQGLQFLFEYFSETQRNKGNFPGRFSGRQFSNSRSEMNVSTLELGDSALYLCASSLSGTGVSNEQFFGPGTRLTVL.

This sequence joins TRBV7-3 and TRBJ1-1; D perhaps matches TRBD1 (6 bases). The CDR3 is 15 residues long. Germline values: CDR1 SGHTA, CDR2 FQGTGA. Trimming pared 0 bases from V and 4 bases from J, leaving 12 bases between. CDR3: CASSLTPDRGTEAFF. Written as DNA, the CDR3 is TGTGCCAGCAGCTTAACGCCGGACAGAGGCACTGAAGCTTTCTTT.

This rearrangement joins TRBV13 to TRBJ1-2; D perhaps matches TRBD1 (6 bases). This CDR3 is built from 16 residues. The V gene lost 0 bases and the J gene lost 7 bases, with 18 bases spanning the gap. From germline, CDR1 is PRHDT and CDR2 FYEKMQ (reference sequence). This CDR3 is CASSLGSWTAFSGYTF. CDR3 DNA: TGTGCCAGCAGCTTAGGTAGTTGGACAGCTTTTTCTGGCTACACCTTC.

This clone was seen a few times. The CDR3 loop is CASRTTGGNYGYTF. The CDR3 DNA sequence: TGTGCCAGCAGAACGACAGGGGGAAACTATGGCTACACCTTC. The chain links TRBV28 to TRBJ1-2, with 9 bases aligning to TRBD1. The J segment lost 2 bases and the V segment lost 6 bases, leaving 4 bases of the junction unmatched. This CDR3 has 14 amino acids. From germline, CDR1 is MDHEN and CDR2 SYDVKM.

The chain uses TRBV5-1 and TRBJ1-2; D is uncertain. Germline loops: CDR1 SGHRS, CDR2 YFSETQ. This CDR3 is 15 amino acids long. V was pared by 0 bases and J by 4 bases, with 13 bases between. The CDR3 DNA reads TGCGCCAGCAGCTTGGCCGCGGGAAGCGGCTATGGCTACACCTTC. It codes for CASSLAAGSGYGYTF.